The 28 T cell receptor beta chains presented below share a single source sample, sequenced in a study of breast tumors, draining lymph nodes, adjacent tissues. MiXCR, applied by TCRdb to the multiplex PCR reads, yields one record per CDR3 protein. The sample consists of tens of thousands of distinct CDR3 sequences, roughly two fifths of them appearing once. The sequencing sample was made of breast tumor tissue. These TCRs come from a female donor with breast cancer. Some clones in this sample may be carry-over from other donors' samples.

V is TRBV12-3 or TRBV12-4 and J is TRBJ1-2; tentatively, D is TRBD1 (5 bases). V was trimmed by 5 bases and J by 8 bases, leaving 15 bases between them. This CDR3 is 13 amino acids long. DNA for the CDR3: TGTGCCAGCAGTCCAGCAGGGCTCGGAGGCTACACCTTC. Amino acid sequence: CASSPAGLGGYTF.

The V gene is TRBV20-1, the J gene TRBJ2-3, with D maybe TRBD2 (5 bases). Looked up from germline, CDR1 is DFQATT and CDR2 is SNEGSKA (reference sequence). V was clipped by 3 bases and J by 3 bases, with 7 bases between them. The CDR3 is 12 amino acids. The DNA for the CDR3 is TGCAGTGCTAGCGGGATAACAGATACGCAGTATTTT. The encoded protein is CSASGITDTQYF.

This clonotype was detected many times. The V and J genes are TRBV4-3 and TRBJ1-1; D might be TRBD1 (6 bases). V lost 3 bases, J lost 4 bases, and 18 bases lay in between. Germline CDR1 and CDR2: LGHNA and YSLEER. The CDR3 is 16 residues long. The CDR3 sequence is CASSQKLGGWGTEAFF. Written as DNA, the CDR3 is TGCGCCAGCAGCCAGAAGTTAGGGGGGTGGGGCACTGAAGCTTTCTTT.

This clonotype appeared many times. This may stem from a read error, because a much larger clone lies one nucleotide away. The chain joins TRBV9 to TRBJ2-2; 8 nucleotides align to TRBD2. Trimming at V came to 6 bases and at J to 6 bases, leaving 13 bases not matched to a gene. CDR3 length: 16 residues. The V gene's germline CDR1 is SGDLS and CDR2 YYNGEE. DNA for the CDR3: TGTGCCAGCACGCCACGGGGGGGGCCACACGCCGGGGAGCTGTTTTTT. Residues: CASTPRGGPHAGELFF.

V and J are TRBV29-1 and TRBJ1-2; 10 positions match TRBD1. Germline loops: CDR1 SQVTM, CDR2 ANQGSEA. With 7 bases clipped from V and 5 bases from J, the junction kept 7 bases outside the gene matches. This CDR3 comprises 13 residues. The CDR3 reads CSDLTGGLYGYTF. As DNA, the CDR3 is TGCAGCGACCTGACAGGGGGCCTTTATGGCTACACCTTC.

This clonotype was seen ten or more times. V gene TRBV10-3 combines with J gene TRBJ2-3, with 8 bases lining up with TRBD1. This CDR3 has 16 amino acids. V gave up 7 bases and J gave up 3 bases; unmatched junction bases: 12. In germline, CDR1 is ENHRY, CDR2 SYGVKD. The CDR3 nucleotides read TGTGCCATCACTACCGGACAGGGTTGGGGAACAGATACGCAGTATTTT. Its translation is CAITTGQGWGTDTQYF.

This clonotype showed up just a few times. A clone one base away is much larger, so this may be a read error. DNA for the CDR3: TGTGCCAGCAGTCTTGACGAATCACCCCTCCACTTT. Amino acid sequence: CASSLDESPLHF. The chain couples TRBV13 to TRBJ1-6; D is uncertain. Trimming removed 6 bases from V and 10 bases from J, with 10 bases in between. The CDR3 length is 12 residues. Germline V gene data show CDR1 as PRHDT and CDR2 as FYEKMQ (reference sequence).

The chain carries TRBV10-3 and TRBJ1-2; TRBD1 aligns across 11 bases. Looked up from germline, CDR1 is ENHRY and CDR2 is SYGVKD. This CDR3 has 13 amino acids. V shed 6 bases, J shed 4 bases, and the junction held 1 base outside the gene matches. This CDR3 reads CAIRGTGGYGYTF. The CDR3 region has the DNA TGTGCCATCAGGGGGACAGGGGGCTATGGCTACACCTTC.

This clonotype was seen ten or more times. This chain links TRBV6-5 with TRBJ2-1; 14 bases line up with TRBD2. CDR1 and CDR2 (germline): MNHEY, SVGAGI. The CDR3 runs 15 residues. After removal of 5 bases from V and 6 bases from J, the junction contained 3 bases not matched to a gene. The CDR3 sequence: CASSHGTSGSNEQFF. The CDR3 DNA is TGTGCCAGCAGTCACGGGACTAGCGGGAGCAATGAGCAGTTCTTC.

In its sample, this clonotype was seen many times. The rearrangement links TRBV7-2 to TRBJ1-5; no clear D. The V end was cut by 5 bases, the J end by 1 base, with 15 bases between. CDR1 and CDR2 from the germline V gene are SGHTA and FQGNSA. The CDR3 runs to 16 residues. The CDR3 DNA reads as TGTGCCAGCAGCCTCCAAGGGCGACTGAGCAATCAGCCCCAGCATTTT. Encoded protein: CASSLQGRLSNQPQHF.

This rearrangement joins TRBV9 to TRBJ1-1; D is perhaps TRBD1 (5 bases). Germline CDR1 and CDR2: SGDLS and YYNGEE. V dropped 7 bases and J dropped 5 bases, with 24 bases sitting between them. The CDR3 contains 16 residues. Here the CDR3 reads CASGERSVGLGTEAFF. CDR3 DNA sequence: TGTGCCAGCGGGGAGCGATCCGTGGGACTTGGGACTGAAGCTTTCTTT.

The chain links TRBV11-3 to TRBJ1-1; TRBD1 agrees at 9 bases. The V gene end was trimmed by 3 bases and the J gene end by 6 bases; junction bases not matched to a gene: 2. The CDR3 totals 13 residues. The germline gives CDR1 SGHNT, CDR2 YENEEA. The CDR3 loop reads CASSLTGGAEAFF. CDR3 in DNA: TGTGCCAGCAGCTTGACAGGGGGGGCTGAAGCTTTCTTT.

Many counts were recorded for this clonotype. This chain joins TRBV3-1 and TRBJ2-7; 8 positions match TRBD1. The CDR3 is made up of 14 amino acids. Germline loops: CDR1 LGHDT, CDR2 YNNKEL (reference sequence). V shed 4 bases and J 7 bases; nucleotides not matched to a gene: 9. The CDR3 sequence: CASSLLQGAREQYF. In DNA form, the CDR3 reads TGTGCCAGCAGCCTCCTCCAGGGGGCACGGGAGCAGTACTTC.

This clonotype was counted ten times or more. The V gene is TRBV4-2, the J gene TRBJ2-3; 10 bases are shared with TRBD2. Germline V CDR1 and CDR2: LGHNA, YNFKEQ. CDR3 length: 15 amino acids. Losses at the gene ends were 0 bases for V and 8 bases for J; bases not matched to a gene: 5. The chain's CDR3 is CASSQDRRLAGTQYF. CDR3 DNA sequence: TGTGCCAGCAGCCAAGATCGGAGACTAGCGGGTACGCAGTATTTT.

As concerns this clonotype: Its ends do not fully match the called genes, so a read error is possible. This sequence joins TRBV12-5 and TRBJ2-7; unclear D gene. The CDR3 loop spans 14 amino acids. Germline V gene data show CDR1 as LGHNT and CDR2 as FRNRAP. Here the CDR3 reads CAGSFSGSSPLQCF. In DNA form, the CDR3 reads TGTGCCGGCAGTTTCTCCGGGTCATCGCCCCTGCAGTGCTTC.

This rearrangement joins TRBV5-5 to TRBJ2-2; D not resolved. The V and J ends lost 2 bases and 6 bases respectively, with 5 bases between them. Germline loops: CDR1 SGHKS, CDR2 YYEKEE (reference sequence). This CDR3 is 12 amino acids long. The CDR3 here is CASSLAPGELFF. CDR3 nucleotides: TGTGCCAGCAGCTTAGCCCCCGGGGAGCTGTTTTTT.

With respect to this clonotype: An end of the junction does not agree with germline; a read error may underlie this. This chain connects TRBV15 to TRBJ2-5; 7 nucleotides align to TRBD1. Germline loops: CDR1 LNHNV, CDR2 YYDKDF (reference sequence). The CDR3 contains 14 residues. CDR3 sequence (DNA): TGCGCCACCAGCGAGGGACAGATCCGAGAGACCCAGTACTTC. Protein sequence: CATSEGQIRETQYF.

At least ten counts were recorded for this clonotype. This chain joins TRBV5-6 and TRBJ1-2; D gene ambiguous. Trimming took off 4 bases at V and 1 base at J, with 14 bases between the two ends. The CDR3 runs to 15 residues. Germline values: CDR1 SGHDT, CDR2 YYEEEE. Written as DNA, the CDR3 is TGTGCCAGCAGCGACCCAGGAATCATTAACTATGGCTACACCTTC. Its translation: CASSDPGIINYGYTF.

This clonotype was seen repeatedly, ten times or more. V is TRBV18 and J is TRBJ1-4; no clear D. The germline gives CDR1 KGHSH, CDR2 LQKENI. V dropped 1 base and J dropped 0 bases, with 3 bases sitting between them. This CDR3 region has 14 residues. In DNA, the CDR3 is TGTGCCAGCTCACCACGATCAACTAATGAAAAACTGTTTTTT. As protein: CASSPRSTNEKLFF.

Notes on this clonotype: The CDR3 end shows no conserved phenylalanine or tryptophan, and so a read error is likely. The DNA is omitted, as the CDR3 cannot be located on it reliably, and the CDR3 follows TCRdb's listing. CDR3 in amino acids: CASSAGGT. The V gene is TRBV7-8, the J gene TRBJ1-2; TRBD1 is the table's D call, not checked against the DNA. From germline, CDR1 is SGHVS and CDR2 FQNEAQ. The CDR3 sequence runs 8 residues, both termini included.

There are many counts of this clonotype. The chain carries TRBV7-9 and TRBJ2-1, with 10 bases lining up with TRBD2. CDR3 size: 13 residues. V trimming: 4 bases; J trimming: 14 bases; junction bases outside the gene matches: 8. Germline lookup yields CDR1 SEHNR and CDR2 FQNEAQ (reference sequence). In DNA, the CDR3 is TGTGCCAGCAGCTCCGGGACTAGCGCATCCGAGTTCTTC. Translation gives CASSSGTSASEFF.

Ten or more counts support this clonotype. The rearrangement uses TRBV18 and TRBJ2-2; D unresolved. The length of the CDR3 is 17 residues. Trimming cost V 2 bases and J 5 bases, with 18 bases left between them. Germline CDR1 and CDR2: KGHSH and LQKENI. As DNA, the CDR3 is TGTGCCAGCTCACCAGAAAGCTTGCCAGCCCAGACCGGGGAGCTGTTTTTT. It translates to CASSPESLPAQTGELFF. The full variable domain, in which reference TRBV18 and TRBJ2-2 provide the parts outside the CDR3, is NAGVMQNPRHLVRRRGQEARLRCSPMKGHSHVYWYRQLPEEGLKFMVYLQKENIIDESGMPKERFSAEFPKEGPSILRIQQVVRGDSAAYFCASSPESLPAQTGELFFGEGSRLTVL.

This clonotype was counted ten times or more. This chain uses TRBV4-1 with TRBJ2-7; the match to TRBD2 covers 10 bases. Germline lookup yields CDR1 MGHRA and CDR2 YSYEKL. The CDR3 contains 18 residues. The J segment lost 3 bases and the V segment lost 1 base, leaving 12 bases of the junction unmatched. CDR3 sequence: CASSQGLGLAEDLYEQYF. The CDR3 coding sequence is TGCGCCAGCAGCCAAGGTCTAGGACTAGCGGAGGACCTCTACGAGCAGTACTTC.

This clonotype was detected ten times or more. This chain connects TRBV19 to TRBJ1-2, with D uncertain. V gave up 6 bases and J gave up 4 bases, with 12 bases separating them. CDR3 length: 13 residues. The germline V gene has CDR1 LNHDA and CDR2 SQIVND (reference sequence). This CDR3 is CASREPVLYGYTF. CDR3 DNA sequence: TGTGCCAGTAGGGAGCCAGTCCTCTATGGCTACACCTTC.

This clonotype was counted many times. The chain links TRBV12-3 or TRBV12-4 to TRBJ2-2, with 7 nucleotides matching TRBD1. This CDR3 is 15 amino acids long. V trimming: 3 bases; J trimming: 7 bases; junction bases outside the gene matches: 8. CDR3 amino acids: CASSFRQGNIGELFF. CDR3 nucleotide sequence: TGTGCCAGCAGTTTTCGACAGGGAAATATCGGGGAGCTGTTTTTT.

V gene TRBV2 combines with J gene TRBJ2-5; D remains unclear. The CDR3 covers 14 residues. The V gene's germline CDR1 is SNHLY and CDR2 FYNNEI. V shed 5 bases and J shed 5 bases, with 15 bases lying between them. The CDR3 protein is CASSLEEDGETQYF. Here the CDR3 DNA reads TGTGCCAGCAGTCTGGAAGAGGACGGGGAGACCCAGTACTTC. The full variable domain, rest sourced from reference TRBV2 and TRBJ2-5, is EPEVTQTPSHQVTQMGQEVILRCVPISNHLYFYWYRQILGQKVEFLVSFYNNEISEKSEIFDDQFSVERPDGSNFTLKIRSTKLEDSAMYFCASSLEEDGETQYFGPGTRLLVL.

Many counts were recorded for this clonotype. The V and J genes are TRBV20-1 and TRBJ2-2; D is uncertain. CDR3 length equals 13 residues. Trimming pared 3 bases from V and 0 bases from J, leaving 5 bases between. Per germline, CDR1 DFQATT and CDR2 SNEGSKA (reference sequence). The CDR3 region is CSASSPNTGELFF. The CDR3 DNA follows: TGCAGTGCTAGCAGTCCGAACACCGGGGAGCTGTTTTTT.

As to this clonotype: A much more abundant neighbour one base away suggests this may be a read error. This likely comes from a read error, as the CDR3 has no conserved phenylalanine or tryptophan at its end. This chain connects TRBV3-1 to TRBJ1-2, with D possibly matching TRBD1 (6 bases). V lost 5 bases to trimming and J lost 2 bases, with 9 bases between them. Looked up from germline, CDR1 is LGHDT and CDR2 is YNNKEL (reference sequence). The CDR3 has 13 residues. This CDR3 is CASSYRENYGYTL. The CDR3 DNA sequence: TGTGCCAGCAGCTACAGGGAAAACTATGGCTACACCCTC.